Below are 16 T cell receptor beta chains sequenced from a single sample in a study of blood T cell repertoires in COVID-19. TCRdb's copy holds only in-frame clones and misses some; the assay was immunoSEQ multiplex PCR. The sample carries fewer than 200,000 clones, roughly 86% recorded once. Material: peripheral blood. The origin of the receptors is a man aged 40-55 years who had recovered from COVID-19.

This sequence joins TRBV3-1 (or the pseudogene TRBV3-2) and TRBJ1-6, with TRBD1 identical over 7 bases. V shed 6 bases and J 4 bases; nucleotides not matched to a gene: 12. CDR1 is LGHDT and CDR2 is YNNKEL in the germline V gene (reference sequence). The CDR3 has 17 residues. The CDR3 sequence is CASSSGPGTAYNSPLHF. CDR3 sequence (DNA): TGTGCCAGCAGTTCCGGACCTGGGACAGCTTATAATTCACCCCTCCACTTT.

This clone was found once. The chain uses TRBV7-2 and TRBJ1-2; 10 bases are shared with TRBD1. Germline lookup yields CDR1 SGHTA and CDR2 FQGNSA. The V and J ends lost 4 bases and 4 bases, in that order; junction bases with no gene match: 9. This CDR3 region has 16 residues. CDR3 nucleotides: TGTGCCAGCAGCTCGCAGGGACAGGGGATCTCCTATGGCTACACCTTC. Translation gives CASSSQGQGISYGYTF.

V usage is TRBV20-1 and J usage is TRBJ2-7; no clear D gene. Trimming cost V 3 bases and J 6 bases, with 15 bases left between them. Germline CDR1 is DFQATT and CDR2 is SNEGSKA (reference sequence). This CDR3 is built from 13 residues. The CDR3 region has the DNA TGCAGTGCTAGTCGGCAGGCTGCCGGCGAGCAGTACTTC. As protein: CSASRQAAGEQYF.

The CDR3: CASSPGLAGLEQYF. Here the CDR3 DNA reads TGCGCCAGCAGCCCTGGACTAGCGGGATTAGAGCAGTACTTC. The genes are TRBV5-1 and TRBJ2-7; 12 bases agree with TRBD2. The CDR3 covers 14 residues. CDR1 and CDR2 (germline): SGHRS, YFSETQ. Losses at the gene ends were 4 bases for V and 7 bases for J; bases not matched to a gene: 6.

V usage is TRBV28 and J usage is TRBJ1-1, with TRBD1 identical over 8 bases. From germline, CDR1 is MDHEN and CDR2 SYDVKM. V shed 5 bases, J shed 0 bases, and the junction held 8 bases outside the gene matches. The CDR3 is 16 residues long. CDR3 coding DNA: TGTGCCAGCAGTCCTCACAGGGGGGAAATGAACACTGAAGCTTTCTTT. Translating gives CASSPHRGEMNTEAFF.

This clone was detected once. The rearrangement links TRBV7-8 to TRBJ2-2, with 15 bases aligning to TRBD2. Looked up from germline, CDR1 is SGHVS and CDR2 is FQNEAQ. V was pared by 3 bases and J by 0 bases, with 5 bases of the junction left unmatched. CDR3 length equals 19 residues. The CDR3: CASSFRTSGGAANTGELFF. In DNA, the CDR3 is TGTGCCAGCAGCTTTAGGACTAGCGGGGGGGCCGCGAACACCGGGGAGCTGTTTTTT.

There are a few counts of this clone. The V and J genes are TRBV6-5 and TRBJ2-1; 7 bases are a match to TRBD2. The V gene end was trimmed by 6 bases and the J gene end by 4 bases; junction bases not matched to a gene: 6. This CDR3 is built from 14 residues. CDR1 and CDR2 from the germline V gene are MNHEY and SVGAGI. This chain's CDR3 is CASSPGGGYNEQFF. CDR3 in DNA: TGTGCCAGCAGCCCAGGCGGGGGTTACAATGAGCAGTTCTTC.

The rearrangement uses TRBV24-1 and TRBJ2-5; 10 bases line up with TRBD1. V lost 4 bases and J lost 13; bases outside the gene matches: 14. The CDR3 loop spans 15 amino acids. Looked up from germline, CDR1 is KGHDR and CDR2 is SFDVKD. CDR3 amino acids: CATSEPTGTGVDRYF. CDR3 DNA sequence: TGTGCCACCAGTGAACCAACCGGGACAGGGGTAGATAGGTACTTC.

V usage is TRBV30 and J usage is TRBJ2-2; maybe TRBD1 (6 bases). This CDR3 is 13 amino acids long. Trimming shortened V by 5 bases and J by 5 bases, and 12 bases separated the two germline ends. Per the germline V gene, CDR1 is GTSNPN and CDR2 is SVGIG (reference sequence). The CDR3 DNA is TGTGCCTGGGGGGTACAGGGAACCGGGGAGCTGTTTTTT. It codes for CAWGVQGTGELFF.

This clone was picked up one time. The CDR3 here is CASSGLAGEQYF. CDR3 sequence (DNA): TGTGCCAGCAGCGGACTAGCGGGGGAGCAGTACTTC. The gene calls are TRBV28 and TRBJ2-7, with 12 bases fitting TRBD2. Per the germline V gene, CDR1 is MDHEN and CDR2 is SYDVKM. J was trimmed by 7 bases and V by 6 bases; bases with no gene match: 1. The CDR3 covers 12 residues.

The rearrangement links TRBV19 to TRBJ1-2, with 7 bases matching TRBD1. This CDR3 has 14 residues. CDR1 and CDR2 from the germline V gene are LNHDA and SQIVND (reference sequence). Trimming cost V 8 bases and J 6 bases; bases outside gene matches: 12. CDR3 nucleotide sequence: TGTGCCAGTGAATATGACAGGGCTGGGGATGGCTACACCTTC. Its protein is CASEYDRAGDGYTF.

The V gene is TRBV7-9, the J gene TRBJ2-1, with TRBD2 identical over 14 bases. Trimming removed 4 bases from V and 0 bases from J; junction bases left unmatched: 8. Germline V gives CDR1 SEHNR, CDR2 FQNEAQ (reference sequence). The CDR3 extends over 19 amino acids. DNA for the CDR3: TGTGCCAGCAGCTCGGGACTAGCGGGAGCCTACTCCTCCTACAATGAGCAGTTCTTC. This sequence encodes CASSSGLAGAYSSYNEQFF. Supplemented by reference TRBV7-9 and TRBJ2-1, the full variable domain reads DTGVSQNPRHKITKRGQNVTFRCDPISEHNRLYWYRQTLGQGPEFLTYFQNEAQLEKSRLLSDRFSAERPKGSFSTLEIQRTEQGDSAMYLCASSSGLAGAYSSYNEQFFGPGTRLTVL.

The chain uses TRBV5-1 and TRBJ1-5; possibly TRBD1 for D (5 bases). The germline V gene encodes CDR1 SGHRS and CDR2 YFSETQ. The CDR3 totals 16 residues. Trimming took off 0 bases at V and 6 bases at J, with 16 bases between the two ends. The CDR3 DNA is TGCGCCAGCAGCTTGGGTGGAGGGACCGCGGGTCAGCCCCAGCATTTT. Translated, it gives CASSLGGGTAGQPQHF.

In DNA form, the CDR3 reads TGTGCCAGCAGTAGGGACAGGGCGGATAAAAAACTGTTTTTT. The encoded protein is CASSRDRADKKLFF. The chain carries TRBV6-5 and TRBJ1-4, with TRBD1 identical over 9 bases. This CDR3 has 14 amino acids. V was pared by 5 bases and J by 9 bases, with 7 bases of the junction left unmatched. CDR1 and CDR2 (germline): MNHEY, SVGAGI.

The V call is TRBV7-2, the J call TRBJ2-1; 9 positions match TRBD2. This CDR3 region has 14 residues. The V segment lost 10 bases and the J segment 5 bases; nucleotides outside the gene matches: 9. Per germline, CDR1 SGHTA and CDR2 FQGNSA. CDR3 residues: CATAPGLAHNEQFF. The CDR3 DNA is TGTGCCACGGCACCGGGACTAGCTCACAATGAGCAGTTCTTC.

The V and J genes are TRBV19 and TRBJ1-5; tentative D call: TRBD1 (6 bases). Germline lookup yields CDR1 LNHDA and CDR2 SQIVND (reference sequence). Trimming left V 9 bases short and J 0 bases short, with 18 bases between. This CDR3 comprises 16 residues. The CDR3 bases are TGTGCCAGCGCAGCCCAACAGGGTTATAGCAATCAGCCCCAGCATTTT. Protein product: CASAAQQGYSNQPQHF.